This T cell receptor beta chain appears in the sequencing data of a study of blood T cell repertoires in COVID-19. Study summary: In each case, the material was cDNA or gDNA derived from T cells, B-cell-depleted T cells, or PBMCs.

This clone was seen just once. With 7 bases clipped from V and 7 bases from J, the junction kept 21 bases outside the gene matches. The CDR3 runs 17 residues. The V gene's germline CDR1 is MGHRA and CDR2 YSYEKL. Profiled with immunoSEQ multiplex PCR; TCRdb holds only in-frame clones, not every one. The sample shows nearly 65,000 clones, around 84% of them seen only once. This TCR was sampled from a human donor in a cohort sampled during active COVID-19. The sequencing sample was made of peripheral blood. This chain uses TRBV4-1 with TRBJ2-7; TRBD2 aligns across 8 bases. The chain's CDR3 is CASTPGGLGLPHGEQYF. CDR3 nucleotide sequence: TGCGCCAGCACCCCGGGGGGGCTAGGACTTCCACATGGGGAGCAGTACTTC.